These 8 T cell receptor beta chains came from one sample sequenced in a study of blood T cell repertoires in COVID-19. TCRdb keeps only in-frame clones here, not all; method: immunoSEQ multiplex PCR. The data hold 230,000 or so clones, with around 85% observed a single time. The specimen was peripheral blood. Receptor source: a human donor in a cohort sampled during active COVID-19.

V gene TRBV6-2 or TRBV6-3 combines with J gene TRBJ2-7; D is possibly TRBD2 (5 bases). The length of the CDR3 is 15 residues. Deletions cut 1 base from V and 7 bases from J, with 17 bases between. CDR1 is MNHEY and CDR2 is SVGEGT in the germline V gene. CDR3 bases: TGTGCCAGCAGTTACTTTCTTAGCGACATAGAAGAGCAGTACTTC. Its translation is CASSYFLSDIEEQYF.

The chain has TRBV5-1 and TRBJ1-2; 7 positions agree with TRBD1. This CDR3 has 15 amino acids. The germline V gene has CDR1 SGHRS and CDR2 YFSETQ. The V segment lost 3 bases and the J segment 2 bases; nucleotides outside the gene matches: 7. CDR3 sequence (DNA): TGCGCCAGCAGCTCCCAGGGGGTCCTGAACTATGGCTACACCTTC. Amino acids: CASSSQGVLNYGYTF. Looking up the rest from reference TRBV5-1 and TRBJ1-2 gives the full variable domain: KAGVTQTPRYLIKTRGQQVTLSCSPISGHRSVSWYQQTPGQGLQFLFEYFSETQRNKGNFPGRFSGRQFSNSRSEMNVSTLELGDSALYLCASSSQGVLNYGYTFGSGTRLTVV.

This clone is a singleton in its sample. This chain connects TRBV12-3 or TRBV12-4 to TRBJ1-6, with 7 bases that match TRBD1. Trimming cost V 5 bases and J 7 bases; bases outside gene matches: 2. This CDR3 contains 13 residues. The CDR3 DNA reads as TGTGCCAGCAGTGGACAGGACAATTCACCCCTCCACTTT. Its protein is CASSGQDNSPLHF.

The chain employs TRBV29-1 and TRBJ1-1; unclear D gene. Germline CDR1 reads SQVTM; CDR2 reads ANQGSEA. CDR3 length: 12 residues. V lost 7 bases to trimming and J lost 4 bases, with 13 bases between them. DNA of the CDR3: TGCAGCGCCAACATCGTCACCACTGAAGCTTTCTTT. It is translated as CSANIVTTEAFF. The full variable domain, with the rest looked up from reference TRBV29-1 and TRBJ1-1, is SAVISQKPSRDICQRGTSLTIQCQVDSQVTMMFWYRQQPGQSLTLIATANQGSEATYESGFVIDKFPISRPNLTFSTLTVSNMSPEDSSIYLCSANIVTTEAFFGQGTRLTVV.

This clone has just one count. The chain couples TRBV24-1 to TRBJ2-3; 8 bases are a match to TRBD2. V shed 5 bases, J shed 2 bases, and the junction held 5 bases outside the gene matches. CDR3 length: 15 residues. In germline, CDR1 is KGHDR, CDR2 SFDVKD. The CDR3 reads CATSGAGGLTDTQYF. CDR3 coding DNA: TGTGCCACCAGTGGGGCGGGAGGCCTCACAGATACGCAGTATTTT.

Note on this clone: The same CDR3 can be traced to other DNA sequences in this sample. The V call is TRBV5-1, the J call TRBJ1-5, with TRBD1 identical over 9 bases. V shed 4 bases, J shed 1 base, and the junction held 3 bases outside the gene matches. CDR1 SGHRS and CDR2 YFSETQ come from the germline V gene. This CDR3 comprises 15 residues. This chain's CDR3 is CASSPQGASNQPQHF. CDR3 sequence (DNA): TGCGCCAGCAGCCCACAGGGGGCAAGCAATCAGCCCCAGCATTTT. Combining the CDR3 with reference TRBV5-1 and TRBJ1-5 gives the whole variable domain KAGVTQTPRYLIKTRGQQVTLSCSPISGHRSVSWYQQTPGQGLQFLFEYFSETQRNKGNFPGRFSGRQFSNSRSEMNVSTLELGDSALYLCASSPQGASNQPQHFGDGTRLSIL.

The chain employs TRBV10-3 and TRBJ1-1; D might be TRBD1 (5 bases). This CDR3 has 15 amino acids. Trimming took 3 bases from V and 0 from J, leaving 11 bases between them. The germline CDR1 and CDR2 sequences are ENHRY and SYGVKD. This chain's CDR3 is CAISDQTGVNTEAFF. In DNA form, the CDR3 reads TGTGCCATCAGTGACCAGACGGGGGTGAACACTGAAGCTTTCTTT.

The rearrangement uses TRBV28 and TRBJ1-1, with D maybe TRBD1 (6 bases). CDR3 length: 13 residues. V lost 1 base and J lost 5, with 8 bases in between. CDR1 MDHEN and CDR2 SYDVKM come from the germline V gene. The chain's CDR3 is CASSLYRETEAFF. In DNA, the CDR3 is TGTGCCAGCAGTTTATACAGGGAGACTGAAGCTTTCTTT.